A single sample gave rise to the 20 T cell receptor beta chains below, sequenced in a study of cytomegalovirus exposure and HLA in healthy donors. Both 60 Vbeta primers and 13 Jbeta primers went into the PCR. Generated by immunoSEQ multiplex PCR, the TCRdb table keeps only in-frame clones and is missing some. The table includes tens of thousands of clones, about 66% detected once. Sequencing was performed on PBMCs. These TCRs come from a man aged 25 to 40 in good health and CMV-seronegative.

J is TRBJ1-5 and V is TRBV4-1; D remains ambiguous. The CDR3 totals 14 residues. The V end was cut by 2 bases, the J end by 7 bases, with 12 bases between. The V gene's germline CDR1 is MGHRA and CDR2 YSYEKL. CDR3 DNA: TGCGCCAGCAGCCAATTTACTCGCGGGCAGCCCCAGCATTTT. This gives the protein CASSQFTRGQPQHF.

This chain connects TRBV5-4 to TRBJ2-1; 11 bases are a match to TRBD2. The J segment lost 9 bases and the V segment lost 3 bases, leaving 8 bases of the junction unmatched. The CDR3 has 15 amino acids. Germline CDR1 SGHNT, CDR2 YYREEE (reference sequence). The CDR3, as DNA: TGTGCCAGCAGCTCAACTAGCGGGAGCAGGGCTGAGCAGTTCTTC. It encodes CASSSTSGSRAEQFF.

The chain is built from TRBV2 and TRBJ1-1, with D hard to call. Deletions cut 3 bases from V and 3 bases from J, with 5 bases between. Germline V gene data show CDR1 as SNHLY and CDR2 as FYNNEI. The CDR3 has 12 residues. The CDR3 loop is CASSDPYTEAFF. CDR3 in DNA: TGTGCCAGCAGTGACCCCTACACTGAAGCTTTCTTT.

The chain is built from TRBV7-3 and TRBJ2-1; the match to TRBD2 covers 12 bases. V was pared by 5 bases and J by 6 bases, with 5 bases of the junction left unmatched. CDR1 is SGHTA, CDR2 FQGTGA, per germline. The CDR3 is made up of 15 amino acids. CDR3: CASSLLAGGPNEQFF. The CDR3 DNA reads as TGTGCCAGCAGCCTCCTAGCGGGAGGGCCCAATGAGCAGTTCTTC.

The chain couples TRBV7-2 to TRBJ2-7; 10 bases are shared with TRBD2. CDR1 and CDR2 from the germline V gene are SGHTA and FQGNSA. The CDR3 has 14 residues. With 6 bases clipped from V and 3 bases from J, the junction kept 5 bases outside the gene matches. As DNA, the CDR3 is TGTGCCAGCAGTTTTAGCGGGGGGAACTACGAGCAGTACTTC. It encodes CASSFSGGNYEQYF.

The gene calls are TRBV30 and TRBJ2-1; weak D call: TRBD2 (5 bases). CDR1 GTSNPN and CDR2 SVGIG come from the germline V gene (reference sequence). Trimming stripped 2 bases from V and 7 bases from J, with 15 bases between. This CDR3 contains 14 residues. CDR3: CAWSLGGQRNEQFF. The CDR3 region has the DNA TGTGCCTGGAGTCTAGGCGGGCAACGTAATGAGCAGTTCTTC.

V usage is TRBV10-2 and J usage is TRBJ1-1; TRBD1 might be the D (6 bases). Germline V CDR1 and CDR2: WSHSY, SAAADI. The CDR3 consists of 15 residues. The V end was cut by 1 base, the J end by 5 bases, with 14 bases between. This CDR3 reads CASSELRTGRTEAFF. CDR3 sequence (DNA): TGCGCCAGCAGTGAGTTGAGAACAGGGCGAACTGAAGCTTTCTTT.

The chain has TRBV7-3 and TRBJ2-2, with 7 bases that match TRBD1. Germline values: CDR1 SGHTA, CDR2 FQGTGA. With V trimmed by 5 bases and J by 3 bases, 3 bases remained unmatched. The CDR3 loop spans 14 amino acids. The CDR3 region has the DNA TGTGCCAGCAGCAAAGACAGGGACACCGGGGAGCTGTTTTTT. Its translation is CASSKDRDTGELFF.

The chain combines TRBV6-6 with TRBJ2-2, with 10 bases identical to TRBD2. The CDR3 extends over 16 amino acids. Trimming at V came to 5 bases and at J to 8 bases, leaving 11 bases not matched to a gene. CDR1 is MNHNY and CDR2 is SVGAGI in the germline V gene (reference sequence). The DNA of the CDR3 is TGTGCCAGCAGTAGCGGGAGGGCCCTCAGCGGTGGGGAGCTGTTTTTT. Translating it yields CASSSGRALSGGELFF.

This chain uses TRBV5-4 with TRBJ1-1; D remains ambiguous. This CDR3 spans 13 amino acids. Germline V gene sequence: CDR1 SGHNT, CDR2 YYREEE (reference sequence). CDR3 sequence (DNA): TGTGTCGCGGGAGGCCTTCTAGGAGGTGAAGCTTTCTTT. This gives the protein CVAGGLLGGEAFF.

This clone was seen only a few times. The J gene is TRBJ1-2, the V gene TRBV30, with 8 bases lining up with TRBD1. This CDR3 is built from 11 residues. Germline V gene data show CDR1 as GTSNPN and CDR2 as SVGIG (reference sequence). The trim removed 7 bases at V and 4 bases at J, leaving 2 bases unmatched. The DNA of the CDR3 is TGTGCCTCTACAGGGGGCTATGGCTACACCTTC. It codes for CASTGGYGYTF. Drawing the rest from reference TRBV30 and TRBJ1-2, the complete variable domain is SQTIHQWPATLVQPVGSPLSLECTVEGTSNPNLYWYRQAAGRGLQLLFYSVGIGQISSEVPQNLSASRPQDRQFILSSKKLLLSDSGFYLCASTGGYGYTFGSGTRLTVV.

This clone was picked up one time. The chain is built from TRBV7-6 and TRBJ2-1, with 9 bases identical to TRBD1. The CDR3 consists of 14 residues. Germline CDR1 reads SGHVS; CDR2 reads FNYEAQ. V lost 5 bases, J lost 6 bases, and 5 bases stayed unmatched. The CDR3 region has the DNA TGTGCCAGCAGCGGGGGGACAGGGATCAATGAGCAGTTCTTC. It specifies CASSGGTGINEQFF.

The V call is TRBV7-9, the J call TRBJ1-2, with 7 positions matching TRBD1. Losses at the gene ends were 5 bases for V and 3 bases for J; bases not matched to a gene: 9. Germline lookup yields CDR1 SEHNR and CDR2 FQNEAQ (reference sequence). CDR3 size: 15 residues. The CDR3: CASSPRTGGYYGYTF. CDR3 DNA: TGTGCCAGCAGCCCGCGGACAGGTGGCTACTATGGCTACACCTTC.

The chain is built from TRBV7-2 and TRBJ2-7; 8 bases fit TRBD1. The CDR3 runs to 14 residues. With 4 bases clipped from V and 6 bases from J, the junction kept 8 bases outside the gene matches. Germline V gene sequence: CDR1 SGHTA, CDR2 FQGNSA. The CDR3 loop is CASSSRQGRAEQYF. In nucleotides, the CDR3 is TGTGCCAGCAGCTCCAGACAGGGGAGAGCCGAGCAGTACTTC.

This clone was picked up a small number of times. The gene calls are TRBV6-4 and TRBJ2-2; D is perhaps TRBD2 (6 bases). V was clipped by 10 bases and J by 0 bases, with 9 bases between them. CDR1 is MRHNA, CDR2 SNTAGT, per germline. The CDR3 has 13 amino acids. CDR3 protein: CATGTPNTGELFF. CDR3 DNA: TGTGCCACCGGGACTCCGAACACCGGGGAGCTGTTTTTT.

V is TRBV28 and J is TRBJ2-5; 8 bases align to TRBD1. The CDR3 extends over 14 amino acids. Germline V gives CDR1 MDHEN, CDR2 SYDVKM. The ends lost 2 bases at V and 2 bases at J; junction bases unmatched: 1. CDR3 sequence reads: CASSLQGAQETQYF. DNA for the CDR3: TGTGCCAGCAGTTTACAGGGGGCGCAAGAGACCCAGTACTTC.

This clone was seen only once. The chain uses TRBV12-5 and TRBJ2-3; a weak D match, TRBD2 (6 bases). V lost 0 bases to trimming and J lost 5 bases, with 15 bases between them. CDR1 LGHNT and CDR2 FRNRAP come from the germline V gene. The CDR3 consists of 16 residues. This CDR3 reads CASGLVWGLIRDTQYF. As DNA, the CDR3 is TGTGCTAGTGGTTTGGTATGGGGACTGATCCGAGATACGCAGTATTTT.

This sequence joins TRBV19 and TRBJ2-1; D gene unclear. The germline V gene has CDR1 LNHDA and CDR2 SQIVND (reference sequence). Deletions cut 7 bases from V and 0 bases from J, with 10 bases between. The CDR3 is made up of 14 amino acids. For the CDR3, the DNA is TGTGCCAGTACCCCCTGGGCCTCCTACAATGAGCAGTTCTTC. Translation gives CASTPWASYNEQFF.

The V gene is TRBV27, the J gene TRBJ1-5; D possibly corresponds to TRBD1 (5 bases). Trimming took off 8 bases at V and 2 bases at J, with 13 bases between the two ends. CDR1 is MNHEY and CDR2 is SMNVEV in the germline V gene (reference sequence). The CDR3 length is 14 residues. CDR3 residues: CASSNQGGNQPQHF. Written as DNA, the CDR3 is TGTGCCAGCTCCAATCAGGGTGGCAATCAGCCCCAGCATTTT.

This clone has just one count. This chain joins TRBV5-6 and TRBJ1-5; D gene uncertain. V dropped 3 bases and J dropped 2 bases, with 15 bases sitting between them. The CDR3 contains 16 residues. Germline assignment: CDR1 SGHDT and CDR2 YYEEEE. CDR3 nucleotides: TGTGCCAGCAGCTCCCTGCGGGGTAGAGGCAATCAGCCCCAGCATTTT. Translation gives CASSSLRGRGNQPQHF.